The 8 T cell receptor beta chains below all came from one sample that was sequenced in a study of shared clonotypes between healthy human individuals. Measured with immunoSEQ multiplex PCR; TCRdb has only the in-frame clones, and not every one. The table has more than 550,000 clones, about 92% seen once. Naive CD8 cells were CD45RO-negative, positively selected for CCR7, excluding terminally differentiated effector memory CD45RA+ cells. Sequences were obtained from naive CD8+ T cells sorted from blood. Source of these receptors: a man aged 30-40 years in good health.

The V gene is TRBV7-9, the J gene TRBJ2-1, with TRBD1 matching over 9 bases. The CDR3 has 16 residues. After removal of 3 bases from V and 3 bases from J, the junction contained 6 bases not matched to a gene. Germline values: CDR1 SEHNR, CDR2 FQNEAQ (reference sequence). Here the CDR3 reads CASSLSGTGYYNEQFF. In DNA form, the CDR3 reads TGTGCCAGCAGCTTGTCCGGGACAGGGTACTACAATGAGCAGTTCTTC.

The chain recombines TRBV11-2 with TRBJ2-1, with 12 nucleotides matching TRBD2. Germline values: CDR1 SGHAT, CDR2 FQNNGV. After removal of 5 bases from V and 6 bases from J, the junction contained 2 bases not matched to a gene. CDR3 size: 14 residues. The CDR3: CASSPSGRVNEQFF. As DNA, the CDR3 is TGTGCCAGCAGCCCTAGCGGGAGGGTCAATGAGCAGTTCTTC.

V gene TRBV9 combines with J gene TRBJ2-7; 8 positions agree with TRBD2. The V segment lost 4 bases and the J segment 0 bases; nucleotides outside the gene matches: 15. In germline, CDR1 is SGDLS, CDR2 YYNGEE. The CDR3 loop spans 18 amino acids. For the CDR3, the DNA is TGTGCCAGCAGCCCCACACCGGGGAGCGGGAGCCACTCCTACGAGCAGTACTTC. Residues: CASSPTPGSGSHSYEQYF.

A remark on this clone: This same CDR3 is encoded by further DNA sequences in the sample. The chain recombines TRBV29-1 with TRBJ2-7; D ambiguous. CDR1 is SQVTM, CDR2 ANQGSEA, per germline. This CDR3 is 13 amino acids long. The ends were cut back, 1 base at V and 2 bases at J, with 9 bases in the middle. Here the CDR3 reads CSVEGGTPYEQYF. CDR3 nucleotide sequence: TGCAGCGTTGAAGGTGGTACTCCCTACGAGCAGTACTTC.

The sample holds a few counts of this clone. The chain is built from TRBV27 and TRBJ2-7; no firm D call. The CDR3 spans 13 residues. Germline loops: CDR1 MNHEY, CDR2 SMNVEV (reference sequence). Trimming left V 5 bases short and J 5 bases short, with 13 bases between. This CDR3 is CASSNSEFNEQYF. The DNA of the CDR3 is TGTGCCAGCAGTAATAGTGAATTCAACGAGCAGTACTTC.

This chain uses TRBV29-1 with TRBJ2-2; a weak D match, TRBD2 (5 bases). CDR3 length equals 13 residues. CDR1 and CDR2 (germline): SQVTM, ANQGSEA. With 3 bases removed from V and 5 bases from J, the gap between germline ends came to 10 bases. CDR3 bases: TGCAGCGTTGAGATCCGGGGAACCGGGGAGCTGTTTTTT. Translation gives CSVEIRGTGELFF.

The V and J genes are TRBV14 and TRBJ1-2; D is unclear. With 1 base removed from V and 0 bases from J, the gap between germline ends came to 9 bases. Germline CDR1 and CDR2: SGHDN and FVKESK. This CDR3 contains 15 residues. The CDR3 bases are TGTGCCAGCAGCCAAGGGAGGAATACTAACTATGGCTACACCTTC. Encoded protein: CASSQGRNTNYGYTF.

With respect to this clone: A junction boundary mismatches the germline segment, possibly from a read error. The chain has TRBV2 and TRBJ2-7; 9 bases match TRBD1. The CDR3 extends over 15 amino acids. The germline gives CDR1 SNHLY, CDR2 FYNNEI. CDR3 DNA: TGTGCCAGCAGCGAAGGTAGGACAGGGGCCTACGAGCAGTACTTC. Its protein product is CASSEGRTGAYEQYF.